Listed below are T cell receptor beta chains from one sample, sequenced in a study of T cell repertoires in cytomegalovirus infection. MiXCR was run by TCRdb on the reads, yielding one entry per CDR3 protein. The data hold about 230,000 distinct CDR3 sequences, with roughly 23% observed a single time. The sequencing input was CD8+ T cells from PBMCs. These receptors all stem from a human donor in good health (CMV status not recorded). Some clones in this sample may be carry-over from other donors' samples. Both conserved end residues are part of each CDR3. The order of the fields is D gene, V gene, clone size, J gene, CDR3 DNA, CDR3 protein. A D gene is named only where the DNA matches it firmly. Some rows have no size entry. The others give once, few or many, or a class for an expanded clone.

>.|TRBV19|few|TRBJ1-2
TGTGCCAGTTGCTACCCACCGGAAGACTATGGCTACACCTTC
CASCYPPEDYGYTF
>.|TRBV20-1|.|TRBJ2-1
TGCAGTGCTAGAGATCTAGACCGGTACTCCTACAATGAGCAGTTCTTC
CSARDLDRYSYNEQFF
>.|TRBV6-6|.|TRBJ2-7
TGTGCCAGCGGAGACTCCTACGAGCAGTACTTC
CASGDSYEQYF
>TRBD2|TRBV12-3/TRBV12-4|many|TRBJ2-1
TGTGCCAGCAGCCACCCTGATCTTCGCCTAGCGGGGGGCCATTCCTACAATGAGCAGTTCTTC
CASSHPDLRLAGGHSYNEQFF
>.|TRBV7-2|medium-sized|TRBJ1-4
TGTGCCAGCAGCTTGGCAGATTTCAATGAAAAACTGTTTTTT
CASSLADFNEKLFF
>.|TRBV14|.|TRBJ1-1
TGTGCCAGCAGCCAACCTCCGGGGTCTGAAGCTTTCTTT
CASSQPPGSEAFF
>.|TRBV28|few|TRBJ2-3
TGTGCCAGCAGTTTAGTCCAGGGGTTACCAGATACGCAGTATTTT
CASSLVQGLPDTQYF
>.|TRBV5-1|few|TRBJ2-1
TGCGCCAGCAGCTTGGACGTGGGGGATGAGCAGTTCTTC
CASSLDVGDEQFF
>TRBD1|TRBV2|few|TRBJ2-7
TGTGCCAGCATAGAGACGACAGGGAGGTACTTC
CASIETTGRYF
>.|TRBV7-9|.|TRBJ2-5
TGTGCCAGCAGCCGGCGAGACCAAGAGACCCAGTACTTC
CASSRRDQETQYF
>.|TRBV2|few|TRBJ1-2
TGTGCCAGCAGCGCCCCTCTTTTGAGAGGCTACACCTTC
CASSAPLLRGYTF
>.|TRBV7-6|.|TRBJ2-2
TGTGCCAGCAGCTTAATAGGTCACACCGGGGAGCTGTTTTTT
CASSLIGHTGELFF
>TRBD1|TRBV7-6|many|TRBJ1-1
TGTGCCAGCAGCCACCGGGACAGGGCTGTGAACACTGAAGCTTTCTTT
CASSHRDRAVNTEAFF
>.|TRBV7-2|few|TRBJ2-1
TGTGCCAGCGGCCCCCGGGGGGCTACCTACAATGAGCAGTTCTTC
CASGPRGATYNEQFF
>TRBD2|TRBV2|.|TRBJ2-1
TGTGCCAGCAGCGGGGGGAACGACAATGAGCAGTTCTTC
CASSGGNDNEQFF
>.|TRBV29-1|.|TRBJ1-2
TGCAGCGTTGAGGGGGCGCCCTATGGCTACACCTTC
CSVEGAPYGYTF
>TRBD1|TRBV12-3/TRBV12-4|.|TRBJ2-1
TGTGCCAGCACCCCGGGACAGGGCTTTAATGAGCAGTTCTTC
CASTPGQGFNEQFF
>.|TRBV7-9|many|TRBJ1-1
TGTGCCAGCAGACCACCCCGTGAGGGCACTGAAGCTTTCTTT
CASRPPREGTEAFF
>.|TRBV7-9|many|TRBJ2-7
TGTGCCAGCAGCCGCGGCAACGAGCAGTACTTC
CASSRGNEQYF
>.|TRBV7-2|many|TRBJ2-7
TGTGCCAGCAGATTAGGCTCCTACGAGCAGTACTTC
CASRLGSYEQYF
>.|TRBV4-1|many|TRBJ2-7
TGCGCCAGCAGCCAAGGGGCAGCCTCCTACGAGCAGTACTTC
CASSQGAASYEQYF
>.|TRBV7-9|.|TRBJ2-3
TGTGCCAGCAGCTCCAGGGACGTCTACACAGATACGCAGTATTTT
CASSSRDVYTDTQYF
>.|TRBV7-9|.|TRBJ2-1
TGTGCCAGCAGCTTAGTACCCAGGGGACGCTACAATGAGCAGTTCTTC
CASSLVPRGRYNEQFF
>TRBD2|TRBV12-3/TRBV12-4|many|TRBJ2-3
TGTGCCAGCAGTTTAGGGATAGCGGGGATCACAGATACGCAGTATTTT
CASSLGIAGITDTQYF
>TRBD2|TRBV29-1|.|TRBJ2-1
TGCAGCGCAACTAGCGGGGAGGGTGAGCAGTTCTTC
CSATSGEGEQFF
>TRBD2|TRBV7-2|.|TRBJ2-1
TGTGTCAGCAGCGCTTTAGCGGGGGACTCCTACAATGAGCAGTTCTTC
CVSSALAGDSYNEQFF
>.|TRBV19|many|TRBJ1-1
TGTGCCAGTAGTATGAGGATGAACACTGAAGCTTTCTTT
CASSMRMNTEAFF
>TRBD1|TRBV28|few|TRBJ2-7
TGTGCCAGCGGACGGGACAGGGCGTCAATATGGGAGCAGTACTTC
CASGRDRASIWEQYF
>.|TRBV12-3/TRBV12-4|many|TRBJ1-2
TGTGCCAGCAGTTTTGTGTCACCCTATGGCTACACCTTC
CASSFVSPYGYTF
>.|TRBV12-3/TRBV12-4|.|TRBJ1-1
TGTGCCAGCAGTTTTGGGGGCCCTCAAGCTTTCTTT
CASSFGGPQAFF
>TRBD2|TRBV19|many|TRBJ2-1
TGTGCCAGTAGTCCTCGGACTAGCGGGGGTCCCGCCTTCAATGAGCAGTTCTTC
CASSPRTSGGPAFNEQFF
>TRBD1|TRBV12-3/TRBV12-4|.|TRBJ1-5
TGTGCCAGCAGTCGACAGGGTGGCAATCAGCCCCAGCATTTT
CASSRQGGNQPQHF
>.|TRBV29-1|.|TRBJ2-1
TGCAGCGTTGGTCAGGGTCCGGGCAATGAGCAGTTCTTC
CSVGQGPGNEQFF
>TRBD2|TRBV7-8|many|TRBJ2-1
TGTGCCAGCAGCTTACGCCTAGCGGGGGGAACCTACAATGAGCAGTTCTTC
CASSLRLAGGTYNEQFF
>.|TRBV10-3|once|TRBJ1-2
TGTGCCATCAGTGATCAGGGGTACTATGGCTACACCTTC
CAISDQGYYGYTF
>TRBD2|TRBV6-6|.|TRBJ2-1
TGTGCCAGCAGTTACCCCTGCGGGGGGTTCCTTCGGGAGCAGTTCTTC
CASSYPCGGFLREQFF